Listed below are T cell receptor beta chains from one sample, sequenced in a study of spatial heterogeneity in lung cancer. TCRdb analysed the 5' RACE reads with MiXCR anew, one entry per CDR3 protein. The table shows about 52,000 distinct CDR3 sequences, with 6% to 9% occurring only once. This sample comprised PBMCs, obtained at surgery. All receptors derive from a female donor with early-stage non-small cell lung cancer. CDR3s include the opening cysteine and the closing phenylalanine or tryptophan. Each record gives: V gene, D gene, J gene, clone size, CDR3 protein, CDR3 DNA. D genes are given only for firm matches. Size tells how often a clone was seen (once, few, many) or the class of an expanded clone, and some rows leave it out.

>TRBV7-8|TRBD2|TRBJ2-1|many
CASSYTLRVSGGSNEQFF
TGTGCCAGCAGTTACACATTAAGGGTTAGCGGGGGGTCCAATGAGCAGTTCTTC
>TRBV7-7|.|TRBJ2-5|.
CATNRDKETQYF
TGTGCCACTAACCGGGACAAAGAGACCCAGTACTTC
>TRBV7-2|TRBD2|TRBJ2-5|many
CASSLVAGVQETQYF
TGTGCCAGCAGCTTAGTTGCGGGGGTCCAAGAGACCCAGTACTTC
>TRBV10-3|.|TRBJ2-2|many
CAMAGTAGPNTGELFF
TGTGCCATGGCAGGAACCGCGGGACCGAACACCGGGGAGCTGTTTTTT
>TRBV11-2|TRBD1|TRBJ1-2|many
CASSPGTGVSYGYTF
TGTGCCAGCAGTCCCGGGACAGGGGTTTCGTACGGCTACACCTTC
>TRBV28|.|TRBJ2-1|many
CASSSRVHEQFF
TGTGCCAGCAGTTCTCGGGTCCATGAGCAGTTCTTC
>TRBV3-1|.|TRBJ2-1|few
CASNPHPGFPQFF
TGTGCCAGCAACCCCCACCCAGGGTTTCCGCAGTTCTTC
>TRBV28|.|TRBJ1-2|few
CATAGTRSGYTF
TGTGCCACCGCTGGGACGCGGAGCGGCTACACCTTC
>TRBV7-2|.|TRBJ2-7|.
CASSLGTQLREQYF
TGTGCCAGCAGCCTCGGGACTCAGCTGAGGGAGCAGTACTTC
>TRBV7-4|.|TRBJ2-1|.
CASSPGGVVHEQFF
TGTGCCAGCAGCCCCGGGGGAGTTGTCCATGAGCAGTTCTTC
>TRBV29-1|TRBD1|TRBJ2-3|few
CSVAQGSTDTQYF
TGCAGCGTTGCACAGGGGAGCACAGATACGCAGTATTTT
>TRBV29-1|.|TRBJ1-1|many
CSADERRTMNTEAFF
TGCAGTGCCGACGAGAGGCGGACCATGAACACTGAAGCTTTCTTT
>TRBV20-1|.|TRBJ2-3|many
CSARGREDTQYF
TGCAGTGCTAGGGGGCGTGAAGATACGCAGTATTTT
>TRBV4-2|.|TRBJ2-5|many
CASSQGPGVGETQYF
TGTGCCAGCAGCCAAGGGCCCGGGGTGGGAGAGACCCAGTACTTC
>TRBV20-1|.|TRBJ1-3|few
CGHQSSPGNTIYF
TGTGGACACCAGTCTAGCCCTGGAAACACCATATATTTT
>TRBV2|.|TRBJ2-7|many
CASSEAGGRPASYEQYF
TGTGCCAGCAGTGAAGCAGGTGGGAGGCCGGCGAGCTACGAGCAGTACTTC
>TRBV6-5|TRBD1|TRBJ2-1|.
CASSGQGASYNEQFF
TGTGCCAGCAGCGGGCAGGGGGCATCCTACAATGAGCAGTTCTTC
>TRBV10-3|TRBD2|TRBJ2-3|.
CAARTSGGPGTQYF
TGTGCCGCCCGGACTAGCGGGGGGCCAGGTACGCAGTATTTT
>TRBV7-8|TRBD1|TRBJ1-5|few
CASSGNLQGKDQPQHF
TGTGCCAGCAGCGGAAATTTACAGGGGAAGGATCAGCCCCAGCATTTT
>TRBV5-1|.|TRBJ1-5|many
CASSLEAGNNQPQHF
TGCGCCAGCAGCTTGGAGGCAGGAAATAATCAGCCCCAGCATTTT
>TRBV7-2|.|TRBJ2-7|many
CASTTRVIPYEQYF
TGTGCCAGCACCACCCGGGTCATCCCCTACGAGCAGTACTTC
>TRBV30|.|TRBJ2-1|many
CAWSGGVYNEQFF
TGTGCCTGGAGCGGCGGGGTTTACAATGAGCAGTTCTTC
>TRBV6-2/TRBV6-3|.|TRBJ1-2|.
CASSDVDGIGYTF
TGTGCCAGCAGCGACGTAGACGGTATCGGCTACACCTTC
>TRBV15|.|TRBJ2-7|few
CATSRVAGWVYEQYF
TGTGCCACCAGCAGAGTGGCGGGGTGGGTCTACGAGCAGTACTTC
>TRBV10-3|.|TRBJ2-3|many
CAISESTPSTDTQYF
TGTGCCATCAGTGAATCAACCCCGTCCACAGATACGCAGTATTTT
>TRBV2|.|TRBJ1-3|.
CASIYRSGNTIYF
TGTGCCAGCATCTACAGGTCCGGAAACACCATATATTTT
>TRBV4-3|TRBD2|TRBJ2-3|many
CASSQDQSGGAFADTQYF
TGCGCCAGCAGCCAAGATCAAAGCGGGGGGGCTTTTGCAGATACGCAGTATTTT
>TRBV4-3|TRBD2|TRBJ2-1|many
CASSQELAGGYNEQFF
TGCGCCAGCAGCCAAGAGTTAGCGGGGGGGTACAATGAGCAGTTCTTC
>TRBV6-2/TRBV6-3|TRBD1|TRBJ1-6|many
CASGLTGVSSYNSPLHF
TGTGCCAGCGGATTGACAGGGGTTAGCTCCTATAATTCACCCCTCCACTTT
>TRBV13|.|TRBJ2-2|many
CATRFRTGELFF
TGTGCCACCAGATTTCGGACCGGGGAGCTGTTTTTT
>TRBV4-1|TRBD2|TRBJ2-3|many
CASSRVLSGGANTQYF
TGCGCCAGCAGCCGGGTCTTAAGCGGGGGGGCAAATACGCAGTATTTT